Listed here are 29 T cell receptor beta chains from one sample, sequenced in a study of blood T cells in healthy people across ages. PCR was performed a second time for about 7 to 12 cycles using a sample-barcoded 5' primer and a J-beta primer mix. TCRdb analysed the 5' RACE reads with MiXCR anew, one entry per CDR3 protein. The data show about 970,000 distinct CDR3 sequences, with around 54% seen just once and about a fifth held by the top ten. Source material: blood. Source of these receptors: an older woman in good health.

This chain uses TRBV25-1 with TRBJ2-3, with D perhaps matching TRBD2 (6 bases). Germline V gene lookup returns CDR1 MGHDK and CDR2 SYGVNS. This CDR3 region has 14 residues. Trimming shortened V by 3 bases and J by 2 bases, and 9 bases separated the two germline ends. The CDR3 DNA sequence: TGTGCCAGCAGTGACTGGACTACCACAGATACGCAGTATTTT. Encoded protein: CASSDWTTTDTQYF.

This clonotype was seen more than once but under ten times. J is TRBJ2-5 and V is TRBV5-1; tentatively, D is TRBD1 (6 bases). V lost 6 bases and J lost 0, with 12 bases in between. The CDR3 sequence is 14 residues long. CDR1 is SGHRS and CDR2 is YFSETQ in the germline V gene. CDR3 sequence: CASNRQEYQETQYF. The CDR3 DNA reads as TGCGCCAGCAATCGACAGGAGTACCAAGAGACCCAGTACTTC.

This chain joins TRBV5-1 and TRBJ2-7, with TRBD1 matching over 7 bases. Germline trimming cut 7 bases from V and 6 bases from J; bases unmatched to any gene: 13. Germline V lookup: CDR1 SGHRS, CDR2 YFSETQ. CDR3 size: 14 residues. The CDR3 protein is CASGVQGDFGEQYF. The CDR3 DNA reads as TGCGCCAGCGGAGTCCAGGGGGATTTCGGCGAGCAGTACTTC.

This clonotype was observed a few times. V and J are TRBV7-2 and TRBJ2-7; tentative D call: TRBD2 (7 bases). The CDR3 has 16 amino acids. CDR1 and CDR2 from the germline V gene are SGHTA and FQGNSA. V lost 1 base and J lost 2, with 15 bases in between. DNA for the CDR3: TGTGCCAGCAGCTTAGGGGGGGGCAGGGGCGCCTACGAGCAGTACTTC. Translation gives CASSLGGGRGAYEQYF. The variable domain in full, completed from reference TRBV7-2 and TRBJ2-7, reads GAGVSQSPSNKVTEKGKDVELRCDPISGHTALYWYRQSLGQGLEFLIYFQGNSAPDKSGLPSDRFSAERTGGSVSTLTIQRTQQEDSAVYLCASSLGGGRGAYEQYFGPGTRLTVT.

This clonotype came up a few times. The V and J genes are TRBV29-1 and TRBJ1-4; D is uncertain. CDR1 is SQVTM, CDR2 ANQGSEA, per germline. V lost 7 bases to trimming and J lost 8 bases, with 14 bases between them. The CDR3 extends over 12 amino acids. The CDR3 coding sequence is TGCAGCGCTGGCGGGCAGGACGAAAAACTGTTTTTT. Encoded protein: CSAGGQDEKLFF.

This sequence joins TRBV19 and TRBJ2-3, with D uncertain. V lost 3 bases to trimming and J lost 0 bases, with 7 bases between them. The CDR3 runs to 14 residues. Germline CDR1 and CDR2: LNHDA and SQIVND (reference sequence). The CDR3 DNA follows: TGTGCCAGTAGTATTGGTCCGAGCACAGATACGCAGTATTTT. It yields the protein CASSIGPSTDTQYF.

This chain joins TRBV12-3 or TRBV12-4 and TRBJ2-5, with 7 bases lining up with TRBD2. V lost 7 bases and J lost 11; bases outside the gene matches: 16. The CDR3 has 14 residues. The CDR3 is CASTRRRGYNEQYF. CDR3 nucleotides: TGTGCCAGCACCCGACGGCGGGGGTACAATGAGCAGTACTTC.

The chain couples TRBV28 to TRBJ2-5; TRBD2 might be the D (6 bases). V was cut by 2 bases and J by 4 bases, with 11 bases left in between. The germline gives CDR1 MDHEN, CDR2 SYDVKM. The CDR3 extends over 14 amino acids. The CDR3 bases are TGTGCCAGCAGTTTACAGACTAGGGGAGAGACCCAGTACTTC. Its protein product is CASSLQTRGETQYF.

There are a few counts of this clonotype. CDR3 loop: CASSRGHAETQYF. The CDR3 DNA follows: TGTGCCAGCAGCCGGGGACACGCAGAGACCCAGTACTTC. The chain has TRBV14 and TRBJ2-5, with D possibly being TRBD1 (6 bases). This CDR3 comprises 13 residues. Trimming pared 4 bases from V and 4 bases from J, leaving 10 bases between. CDR1 is SGHDN, CDR2 FVKESK, per germline.

The V and J genes are TRBV7-2 and TRBJ1-6; D possibly corresponds to TRBD1 (6 bases). The CDR3 spans 16 residues. The germline V and J ends were trimmed by 5 bases and 0 bases, with 11 bases remaining between them. Germline V gene data show CDR1 as SGHTA and CDR2 as FQGNSA. The CDR3 nucleotides read TGTGCCAGCAGCACAGGACAGAGCTCCTATAATTCACCCCTCCACTTT. Amino acids: CASSTGQSSYNSPLHF.

This clonotype was found a few times. The chain carries TRBV27 and TRBJ2-1; 9 positions match TRBD1. J was trimmed by 6 bases and V by 7 bases; bases with no gene match: 7. This CDR3 has 14 amino acids. Per germline, CDR1 MNHEY and CDR2 SMNVEV (reference sequence). CDR3 in amino acids: CASKPGTGFNEQFF. DNA for the CDR3: TGTGCCAGCAAGCCGGGGACAGGGTTCAATGAGCAGTTCTTC.

This sequence joins TRBV18 and TRBJ2-3; 13 bases align to TRBD2. V shed 8 bases, J shed 2 bases, and the junction held 4 bases outside the gene matches. The CDR3 extends over 15 amino acids. Germline CDR1 reads KGHSH; CDR2 reads LQKENI. In DNA form, the CDR3 reads TGTGCCAGCCGGACTAGCGGGAGCCACACAGATACGCAGTATTTT. Translated: CASRTSGSHTDTQYF.

This clonotype was counted between two and nine times. The genes are TRBV9 and TRBJ2-7; 8 bases are a match to TRBD1. The CDR3 is 14 residues long. J lost 3 bases, V lost 3 bases, and 5 bases had no gene match. Germline CDR1 reads SGDLS; CDR2 reads YYNGEE. DNA of the CDR3: TGTGCCAGCAGCGCCGGGACAGGCAACTACGAGCAGTACTTC. Translated, it gives CASSAGTGNYEQYF.

This clonotype was observed a single time. The chain uses TRBV20-1 and TRBJ2-5, with TRBD1 matching over 10 bases. Germline V gene sequence: CDR1 DFQATT, CDR2 SNEGSKA (reference sequence). The CDR3 has 14 residues. The trim removed 5 bases at V and 10 bases at J, leaving 13 bases unmatched. The CDR3 protein is CSASRGQGPTDQYF. The CDR3 nucleotides read TGCAGTGCTTCTCGGGGACAGGGGCCTACGGACCAGTACTTC.

The chain links TRBV7-8 to TRBJ2-4; possible D gene TRBD1, 5 bases. There are 14 residues in the CDR3. Trimming pared 5 bases from V and 7 bases from J, leaving 15 bases between. Per germline, CDR1 SGHVS and CDR2 FQNEAQ. The CDR3 reads CASSQPRTLNIQYF. The CDR3 DNA reads TGTGCCAGCAGCCAGCCCCGGACACTGAACATTCAGTACTTC.

Written as DNA, the CDR3 is TGTGCCAGCAGCTTGAGAAGGGGTGAAGCTTTCTTT. This codes for CASSLRRGEAFF. V is TRBV5-6 and J is TRBJ1-1, with a tentative D call TRBD1 (5 bases). The germline V gene has CDR1 SGHDT and CDR2 YYEEEE. V gave up 1 base and J gave up 7 bases, with 8 bases separating them. The CDR3 totals 12 residues. The entire variable domain, with the rest obtained from reference TRBV5-6 and TRBJ1-1, is as follows: DAGVTQSPTHLIKTRGQQVTLRCSPKSGHDTVSWYQQALGQGPQFIFQYYEEEERQRGNFPDRFSGHQFPNYSSELNVNALLLGDSALYLCASSLRRGEAFFGQGTRLTVV.

Comment on this clonotype: One junction end does not reproduce the germline sequence, and a read error may be involved. The chain carries TRBV15 and TRBJ1-2, with D uncertain. The CDR3 runs to 17 residues. Per germline, CDR1 LNHNV and CDR2 YYDKDF (reference sequence). CDR3 nucleotides: TGTGTCACCAGCAGAGGACCCGCGGAGGGATTCCTATCTGGCTACACCTTC. The encoded protein is CVTSRGPAEGFLSGYTF.

This clonotype has more than one count but fewer than ten. The chain recombines TRBV27 with TRBJ2-7; 7 nucleotides agree with TRBD2. The ends lost 7 bases at V and 4 bases at J; junction bases unmatched: 19. Germline CDR1 and CDR2: MNHEY and SMNVEV (reference sequence). This CDR3 is built from 17 residues. The CDR3 nucleotides read TGTGCCAGCATGGGGGTCGGGGGGAGGCGAGGAAGTTACGAGCAGTACTTC. Its translation: CASMGVGGRRGSYEQYF.

This clonotype was observed a handful of times. The chain employs TRBV3-1 and TRBJ2-5, with TRBD1 matching 9 bases. Trimming removed 1 base from V and 3 bases from J; junction bases left unmatched: 3. Germline assignment: CDR1 LGHDT and CDR2 YNNKEL (reference sequence). The CDR3 is made up of 15 amino acids. The CDR3 region is CASSQGWTGEETQYF. CDR3 in DNA: TGTGCCAGCAGCCAAGGCTGGACAGGGGAAGAGACCCAGTACTTC.

This clonotype was counted many times. This chain connects TRBV20-1 to TRBJ2-5; 9 bases fit TRBD2. The germline CDR1 and CDR2 sequences are DFQATT and SNEGSKA (reference sequence). CDR3 size: 15 residues. V gave up 0 bases and J gave up 11 bases; unmatched junction bases: 13. The DNA for the CDR3 is TGCAGTGCTAGAGATTGGGTAGCGGGAGTCCATGAGCAGTACTTC. This gives the protein CSARDWVAGVHEQYF.

The chain has TRBV27 and TRBJ2-1; TRBD2 matches 8 bases. CDR1 is MNHEY and CDR2 is SMNVEV in the germline V gene (reference sequence). The CDR3 consists of 16 residues. Losses at the gene ends were 2 bases for V and 12 bases for J; bases not matched to a gene: 15. CDR3 residues: CASSLRAGGGVSGQFF. CDR3 DNA: TGTGCCAGCAGTTTAAGGGCGGGGGGTGGGGTAAGTGGGCAGTTCTTC.

V usage is TRBV30 and J usage is TRBJ2-7; D is unresolved. The DNA end is a closer match to TRBJ2-5, so the J assignment may be wrong. Germline V gives CDR1 GTSNPN, CDR2 SVGIG (reference sequence). This CDR3 spans 13 amino acids. The CDR3 DNA reads as TGTGCCTGGAGTGGCTGGGGAAAAGAGACCCAGTACTTC. Translation: CAWSGWGKETQYF.

V gene TRBV5-1 combines with J gene TRBJ2-1, with D perhaps given as TRBD1 or TRBD2 (5 bases each). This CDR3 spans 14 amino acids. Germline loops: CDR1 SGHRS, CDR2 YFSETQ. The V end lost 4 bases, the J end lost 7 bases, and 15 bases lay between the germline ends. In DNA form, the CDR3 reads TGCGCCAGCAGCCCCTCGGGGCCGCCGAATGAGCAGTTCTTC. It specifies CASSPSGPPNEQFF.

The chain couples TRBV10-3 to TRBJ1-2; D is ambiguous. The CDR3 is 13 amino acids. In germline, CDR1 is ENHRY, CDR2 SYGVKD. V lost 3 bases and J 5 bases, leaving 10 bases between the germline ends. The CDR3 protein is CAISESEGYGYTF. The CDR3 nucleotides read TGTGCCATCAGTGAATCTGAGGGATATGGCTACACCTTC.

V usage is TRBV27 and J usage is TRBJ2-7, with 10 bases identical to TRBD1. CDR1 is MNHEY and CDR2 is SMNVEV in the germline V gene (reference sequence). The CDR3 is 14 residues long. The V segment lost 8 bases and the J segment 2 bases; nucleotides outside the gene matches: 6. The CDR3 loop is CASGRDRGPYEQYF. In DNA form, the CDR3 reads TGTGCCAGCGGCCGGGACAGGGGTCCCTACGAGCAGTACTTC.

The chain employs TRBV5-6 and TRBJ2-6; D remains unclear. Trimming shortened V by 2 bases and J by 2 bases, and 8 bases separated the two germline ends. CDR1 and CDR2 (germline): SGHDT, YYEEEE. CDR3 length: 15 residues. The CDR3 spells CASSFRSTGANVLTF. Here the CDR3 DNA reads TGTGCCAGCAGCTTTCGCAGTACTGGGGCCAACGTCCTGACTTTC.

V and J are TRBV5-6 and TRBJ2-7; D might be TRBD2 (6 bases). There are 13 residues in the CDR3. Looked up from germline, CDR1 is SGHDT and CDR2 is YYEEEE. Trimming cost V 7 bases and J 12 bases, with 23 bases left between them. Written as DNA, the CDR3 is TGTGCCAGCTACGGACTACTGGACGGAATTGTGTACTTC. It translates to CASYGLLDGIVYF. Supplemented by reference TRBV5-6 and TRBJ2-7, the full variable domain reads DAGVTQSPTHLIKTRGQQVTLRCSPKSGHDTVSWYQQALGQGPQFIFQYYEEEERQRGNFPDRFSGHQFPNYSSELNVNALLLGDSALYLCASYGLLDGIVYFGPGTRLTVT.

The chain is built from TRBV3-1 and TRBJ2-2; no firm D call. Germline values: CDR1 LGHDT, CDR2 YNNKEL (reference sequence). V was cut by 3 bases and J by 6 bases, with 11 bases left in between. CDR3 size: 14 residues. The CDR3 DNA reads as TGTGCCAGCAGCCACCCCGTTAAGTCCGGGGAGCTGTTTTTT. Protein: CASSHPVKSGELFF.

A note on this clonotype: Its ends do not fully match the called genes, so a read error is possible. The V gene is TRBV10-3, the J gene TRBJ2-7, with 11 bases aligning to TRBD2. CDR3 length: 14 amino acids. Germline CDR1 is ENHRY and CDR2 is SYGVKD. CDR3 nucleotide sequence: TGTTCCATCAGTCCGGGACTAGCGGAAGGCGAGCAGTACTTC. It codes for CSISPGLAEGEQYF.